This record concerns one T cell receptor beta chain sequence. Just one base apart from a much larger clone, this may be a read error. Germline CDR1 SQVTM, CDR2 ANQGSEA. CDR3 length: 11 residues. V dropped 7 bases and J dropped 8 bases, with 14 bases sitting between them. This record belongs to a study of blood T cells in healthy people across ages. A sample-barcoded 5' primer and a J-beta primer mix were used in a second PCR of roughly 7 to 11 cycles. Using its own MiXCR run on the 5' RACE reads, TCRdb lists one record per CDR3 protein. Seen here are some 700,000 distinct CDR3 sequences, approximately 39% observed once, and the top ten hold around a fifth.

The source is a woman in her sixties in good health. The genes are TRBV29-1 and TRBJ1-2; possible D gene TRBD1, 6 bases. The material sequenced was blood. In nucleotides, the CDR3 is TGCAGCGGTGTGCAGGGGCGAGGCTACACCTTC. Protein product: CSGVQGRGYTF. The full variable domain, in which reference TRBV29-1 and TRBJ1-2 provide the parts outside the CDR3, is SAVISQKPSRDICQRGTSLTIQCQVDSQVTMMFWYRQQPGQSLTLIATANQGSEATYESGFVIDKFPISRPNLTFSTLTVSNMSPEDSSIYLCSGVQGRGYTFGSGTRLTVV.